The present T cell receptor (beta chain) was sequenced within a study of blood T cell repertoires in COVID-19. Data came from immunoSEQ multiplex PCR; TCRdb stores just in-frame clones and leaves some out. Here the sample spans approximately 150,000 clones, roughly 83% being singletons. The CDR3 is 13 amino acids. CDR1 is LGHDT and CDR2 is YNNKEL in the germline V gene (reference sequence). V shed 4 bases and J 6 bases; nucleotides not matched to a gene: 2. The rearrangement uses TRBV3-1 (or the pseudogene TRBV3-2) and TRBJ2-3; TRBD1 agrees at 9 bases. This TCR was recovered from a man in his 60s with acute or convalescent COVID-19. The specimen sequenced was peripheral blood. The CDR3 sequence is CASSRTGVDTQYF. Written as DNA, the CDR3 is TGTGCCAGCAGCCGGACAGGGGTGGATACGCAGTATTTT.